Presented here are 30 T cell receptor beta chains from one specimen sequenced in a study of immune heterogeneity within non-small cell lung tumors. Genomic DNA extracted from bulk tumor tissue served as template. A total of 450 to 700 ng was used per sample. Spaced far apart, several biopsies were taken from each primary tumor during surgery. Their non-small cell lung cancer was newly diagnosed and untreated, and the patients underwent curative surgery. It was a multiplex PCR that amplified TCR beta CDR3, with 32 V and 13 J primers. Via MiXCR, TCRdb re-called the multiplex PCR reads, giving one row per CDR3 protein. In the table there are some 19,000 distinct CDR3 sequences, roughly 30% of which are singletons. Sequencing used lung tumor tissue. The source is a man aged 35 to 55 with non-small cell lung cancer.

There are many counts of this clonotype. The gene calls are TRBV10-1 and TRBJ1-1; 8 nucleotides line up with TRBD1. V lost 6 bases to trimming and J lost 4 bases; unmatched junction nucleotides: 10. The CDR3 is 15 residues long. Germline V gives CDR1 WNHNN, CDR2 SYGVQD (reference sequence). The CDR3 region has the DNA TGCGCCAGCAGGACCCCAGGGGGCGAGCGCACTGAAGCTTTCTTT. Translating gives CASRTPGGERTEAFF.

This clonotype was detected once. At one boundary the junction diverges from the germline segment, which might be a read error. The chain's CDR3 is CASSLAHYTGERFF. The CDR3 DNA sequence: TGCGCCAGCAGCTTGGCGCATTACACCGGGGAGCGGTTTTTT. The V gene is TRBV5-1, the J gene TRBJ2-2; D perhaps matches TRBD2 (5 bases). CDR3 size: 14 residues. Looked up from germline, CDR1 is SGHRS and CDR2 is YFSETQ.

With respect to this clonotype: This may stem from a read error, because a much larger clone lies one nucleotide away. V gene TRBV30 combines with J gene TRBJ1-1, with TRBD1 matching 7 bases. With V trimmed by 2 bases and J by 9 bases, 6 bases remained unmatched. Germline V lookup: CDR1 GTSNPN, CDR2 SVGIG (reference sequence). The CDR3 spans 12 residues. CDR3 nucleotide sequence: TGTGCCTGGAGTCGGGACAGACCTAAAGCTTTCTTT. This encodes CAWSRDRPKAFF.

This chain joins TRBV5-1 and TRBJ2-5; 8 nucleotides line up with TRBD2. The V and J ends lost 2 bases and 2 bases, in that order; junction bases with no gene match: 5. Germline assignment: CDR1 SGHRS and CDR2 YFSETQ. The CDR3 runs to 15 residues. The CDR3 DNA sequence: TGCGCCAGCAGCTTTAGCGGGACCCTACAAGAGACCCAGTACTTC. Amino acids: CASSFSGTLQETQYF.

There are a few counts of this clonotype. The V gene is TRBV29-1, the J gene TRBJ1-2; tentatively, D is TRBD1 (6 bases). The CDR3 spans 12 residues. V gave up 5 bases and J gave up 1 base, with 8 bases separating them. Germline V gene data show CDR1 as SQVTM and CDR2 as ANQGSEA. DNA for the CDR3: TGCAGCGTTCAGGGGAGTAACTATGGCTACACCTTC. This translates into CSVQGSNYGYTF.

This chain joins TRBV6-1 and TRBJ2-2, with D possibly matching TRBD2 (7 bases). CDR3 size: 15 residues. The germline V and J ends were trimmed by 6 bases and 4 bases, with 15 bases remaining between them. The germline gives CDR1 MNHNS, CDR2 SASEGT. Here the CDR3 DNA reads TGTGCCAGCAGAGGGGGGGGGGGCGGCACCGGGGAGCTGTTTTTT. Translating gives CASRGGGGGTGELFF.

A few counts support this clonotype. The V call is TRBV6-1, the J call TRBJ1-5; D call uncertain. V dropped 6 bases and J dropped 7 bases, with 16 bases sitting between them. The germline V gene has CDR1 MNHNS and CDR2 SASEGT. The CDR3 contains 14 residues. In nucleotides, the CDR3 is TGTGCCAGCAGCCCACCGGGTCACAACCAGCCCCAGCATTTT. Protein: CASSPPGHNQPQHF.

This clonotype counts as medium-sized (0.01 to 0.1%). This rearrangement joins TRBV6-2 or TRBV6-3 to TRBJ2-7; D uncertain. The CDR3 has 13 amino acids. Trimming removed 2 bases from V and 5 bases from J, with 10 bases in between. Looked up from germline, CDR1 is MNHEY and CDR2 is SVGEGT. The CDR3 region is CASSYRTGNEQYF. The CDR3 DNA follows: TGTGCCAGCAGTTACAGGACGGGCAACGAGCAGTACTTC.

This clonotype was picked up many times. The chain couples TRBV6-1 to TRBJ2-1, with a tentative D call TRBD2 (5 bases). Trimming removed 8 bases from V and 10 bases from J, with 24 bases in between. This CDR3 contains 15 residues. CDR1 MNHNS and CDR2 SASEGT come from the germline V gene. The CDR3 region has the DNA TGTGCCAGCGGGCCCGCGAGCGGCTCTATAAGCGAGCAGTTCTTC. This translates into CASGPASGSISEQFF.

This clonotype appeared a few times. J is TRBJ2-1 and V is TRBV7-9; TRBD2 aligns across 7 bases. This CDR3 region has 16 residues. The germline V gene encodes CDR1 SEHNR and CDR2 FQNEAQ (reference sequence). V lost 5 bases and J lost 9; bases outside the gene matches: 16. CDR3 bases: TGTGCCAGCAGCGTACCGGGACTATTATCTACGGGTGAGCAGTTCTTC. Its protein product is CASSVPGLLSTGEQFF.

This clonotype was detected only a few times. The V and J genes are TRBV9 and TRBJ2-1, with TRBD2 matching 12 bases. The CDR3 has 15 amino acids. Germline V CDR1 and CDR2: SGDLS, YYNGEE. After removal of 2 bases from V and 4 bases from J, the junction contained 1 base not matched to a gene. CDR3 in DNA: TGTGCCAGCAGCGTGACTAGCGGGAGTTACAATGAGCAGTTCTTC. It encodes CASSVTSGSYNEQFF.

This clonotype appeared a few times. The genes are TRBV20-1 and TRBJ2-5; no reliable D call. CDR1 and CDR2 from the germline V gene are DFQATT and SNEGSKA (reference sequence). Trimming took 5 bases from V and 5 from J, leaving 9 bases between them. The CDR3 runs 11 residues. The DNA of the CDR3 is TGCAGTGCTGCTGTCAGGGAGACCCAGTACTTC. The encoded protein is CSAAVRETQYF.

There are a few counts of this clonotype. This chain uses TRBV11-3 with TRBJ2-1; D might be TRBD1 (5 bases). V dropped 2 bases and J dropped 7 bases, with 9 bases sitting between them. CDR1 is SGHNT and CDR2 is YENEEA in the germline V gene. The CDR3 consists of 13 residues. The CDR3 DNA reads as TGTGCCAGCAGCTTACAGGGTACGAATGAGCAGTTCTTC. This sequence encodes CASSLQGTNEQFF.

This clonotype was counted ten times or more. The V and J genes are TRBV19 and TRBJ1-4; D unresolved. There are 10 residues in the CDR3. CDR1 is LNHDA, CDR2 SQIVND, per germline (reference sequence). V gave up 10 bases and J gave up 8 bases, with 8 bases separating them. The CDR3 spells CATASEKLFF. In nucleotides, the CDR3 is TGTGCCACCGCTTCCGAAAAACTGTTTTTT.

This clonotype has just one count. This clone may be a read error of a much larger clone one base away. V gene TRBV6-1 combines with J gene TRBJ2-7; D ambiguous. Germline lookup yields CDR1 MNHNS and CDR2 SASEGT. CDR3 size: 16 residues. The CDR3 sequence is CASSTSRRLPFYEHYF. In DNA form, the CDR3 reads TGTGCCAGCAGCACTTCGCGGAGACTCCCCTTCTACGAGCACTACTTC.

Comments on this clonotype: Its ends do not fully match the called genes, so a read error is possible. V and J are TRBV19 and TRBJ2-1, with D uncertain. This CDR3 spans 13 amino acids. Germline CDR1 LNHDA, CDR2 SQIVND (reference sequence). This chain's CDR3 is CPSRDWTRNDQFF. In nucleotides, the CDR3 is TGTCCCAGTAGAGATTGGACGCGGAATGATCAGTTCTTC.

To note about this clonotype: A junction boundary mismatches the germline segment, possibly from a read error. This chain uses TRBV11-3 with TRBJ1-1; the D is unclear. This CDR3 is 15 amino acids long. CDR1 SGHNT and CDR2 YENEEA come from the germline V gene. CDR3 sequence (DNA): TGTGCCAGCAGCGCAGGCCAGGATATGAACACTGAAACTTTCTTT. Translation: CASSAGQDMNTETFF.

This clonotype was recorded many times. The V gene is TRBV28, the J gene TRBJ2-7; no definite D call. V was trimmed by 4 bases and J by 3 bases, leaving 7 bases between them. The CDR3 spans 12 residues. Germline CDR1 MDHEN, CDR2 SYDVKM. CDR3 DNA sequence: TGTGCCAGCAGTTCCCTCAACTACGAGCAGTACTTC. It yields the protein CASSSLNYEQYF.

This clonotype was detected a few times. The CDR3 bases are TGTGCCATCAGTGAGCCGAGACAGGGGGGAACAGTCACCATATATTTT. It is translated as CAISEPRQGGTVTIYF. This chain connects TRBV10-3 to TRBJ1-3; 9 bases line up with TRBD1. This CDR3 has 16 amino acids. Germline CDR1 is ENHRY and CDR2 is SYGVKD. Losses at the gene ends were 2 bases for V and 9 bases for J; bases not matched to a gene: 11.

This clonotype was picked up a small number of times. V and J are TRBV12-5 and TRBJ2-1; no reliable D call. V lost 7 bases and J lost 4, with 5 bases in between. The CDR3 is made up of 11 amino acids. Germline CDR1 is LGHNT and CDR2 is FRNRAP. In DNA, the CDR3 is TGTGCTAGTGTGGATTACAATGAGCAGTTCTTC. This encodes CASVDYNEQFF.

The chain recombines TRBV30 with TRBJ2-7; TRBD2 matches at 7 bases. The CDR3 spans 18 residues. Germline loops: CDR1 GTSNPN, CDR2 SVGIG (reference sequence). V lost 0 bases and J lost 3; bases outside the gene matches: 17. CDR3 in DNA: TGTGCCTGGAGTGTACGGCGGCTAGCGGAGAGGTTCTTCTACGAGCAGTACTTC. Residues: CAWSVRRLAERFFYEQYF.

This clonotype was observed at least ten times. The chain carries TRBV10-3 and TRBJ2-7; TRBD2 aligns across 8 bases. V gave up 0 bases and J gave up 1 base; unmatched junction bases: 5. The germline V gene has CDR1 ENHRY and CDR2 SYGVKD. The CDR3 loop spans 16 amino acids. The CDR3 DNA sequence: TGTGCCATCAGTGAGTCAACTAGCGGAGGATCCTACGAGCAGTACTTC. Its translation is CAISESTSGGSYEQYF.

The chain has TRBV9 and TRBJ1-4; 7 positions match TRBD1. Germline values: CDR1 SGDLS, CDR2 YYNGEE. This CDR3 has 14 amino acids. Losses at the gene ends were 0 bases for V and 10 bases for J; bases not matched to a gene: 6. CDR3 protein: CASSVDGTDGKLFF. Here the CDR3 DNA reads TGTGCCAGCAGCGTAGATGGGACAGATGGAAAACTGTTTTTT.

Concerning this clonotype itself: A read error may produce the germline difference seen at one junction end. V gene TRBV27 combines with J gene TRBJ1-1, with unresolved D. The length of the CDR3 is 15 residues. CDR1 and CDR2 (germline): MNHEY, SMNVEV (reference sequence). This CDR3 reads CAGSSAVFMNTEAFF. The CDR3 DNA sequence: TGTGCCGGCAGTTCCGCGGTTTTCATGAACACTGAAGCTTTCTTT.

This clonotype has more than one count but fewer than ten. V is TRBV5-1 and J is TRBJ2-2, with D possibly TRBD1 on 5 matching bases. The germline gives CDR1 SGHRS, CDR2 YFSETQ. The CDR3 spans 14 residues. The V end was cut by 1 base, the J end by 5 bases, with 9 bases between. The DNA for the CDR3 is TGCGCCAGCAGCTTGAGCAGGGCTACCGGGGAGCTGTTTTTT. Its translation: CASSLSRATGELFF. Together with reference TRBV5-1 and TRBJ2-2, the CDR3 gives the full variable domain: KAGVTQTPRYLIKTRGQQVTLSCSPISGHRSVSWYQQTPGQGLQFLFEYFSETQRNKGNFPGRFSGRQFSNSRSEMNVSTLELGDSALYLCASSLSRATGELFFGEGSRLTVL.

This clonotype occurred many times. J is TRBJ2-7 and V is TRBV6-1, with D possibly called TRBD1 or TRBD2 (6 bases each). This CDR3 is built from 15 residues. Germline CDR1 reads MNHNS; CDR2 reads SASEGT. Trimming shortened V by 5 bases and J by 5 bases, and 19 bases separated the two germline ends. The CDR3 sequence is CASSSPGAAVHEQYF. The CDR3 DNA follows: TGTGCCAGCAGTTCCCCGGGGGCGGCGGTGCACGAGCAGTACTTC.

This clonotype was observed a few times. The rearrangement links TRBV5-5 to TRBJ1-5, with D unresolved. Germline assignment: CDR1 SGHKS and CDR2 YYEKEE (reference sequence). The CDR3 has 14 amino acids. V was trimmed by 0 bases and J by 4 bases, leaving 8 bases between them. In DNA, the CDR3 is TGTGCCAGCAGCTTGGGCCCAGCGAATCAGCCCCAGCATTTT. Translation: CASSLGPANQPQHF.

This clonotype was seen a handful of times. CDR3 protein: CAIATGTGEGGYTF. Here the CDR3 DNA reads TGTGCCATCGCCACGGGGACAGGGGAAGGTGGCTACACCTTC. V and J are TRBV10-3 and TRBJ1-2; 10 bases fit TRBD1. Germline V gene lookup returns CDR1 ENHRY and CDR2 SYGVKD. The CDR3 has 14 residues. The trim removed 8 bases at V and 7 bases at J, leaving 10 bases unmatched.

By sample fraction, this clonotype is medium-sized. The chain uses TRBV12-3 or TRBV12-4 and TRBJ1-2; 8 bases line up with TRBD1. V lost 6 bases and J lost 7; bases outside the gene matches: 7. The CDR3 contains 13 residues. CDR3: CASSRDRGTGYTF. The DNA for the CDR3 is TGTGCCAGCAGCCGTGACAGGGGAACTGGCTACACCTTC.

In this sample, this clonotype turned up a few times. V usage is TRBV3-1 and J usage is TRBJ2-2; D uncertain. This CDR3 has 22 residues. Germline V gene sequence: CDR1 LGHDT, CDR2 YNNKEL (reference sequence). Trimming stripped 3 bases from V and 2 bases from J, with 31 bases between. CDR3 sequence: CASSHSVGYSPLRELNTGELFF. Here the CDR3 DNA reads TGTGCCAGCAGCCACTCGGTCGGTTACTCCCCCCTTCGCGAGTTAAACACCGGGGAGCTGTTTTTT.